These 25 T cell receptor beta chains came from one sample sequenced in a study of tumor-infiltrating lymphocytes in primary liver carcinoma. A primer in the constant region served to generate TCR beta cDNA from roughly 520 ng of total RNA. For TCR beta, libraries were produced by three nested multiplex PCR rounds using slightly modified ARM-PCR. For approximately 9 cycles apiece, the opening two PCR rounds ran with TRBV1-TRBV30 forward primers and a C-beta reverse primer. TCRdb itself ran the multiplex PCR reads through MiXCR, one entry per CDR3 protein. This table has about 50,000 distinct CDR3 sequences, roughly 80% appearing once. Joint extraction of RNA and DNA used roughly 20-33 mg of bulk tissue that was unsorted. Sequenced: liver tumor tissue from sampling region 5. The subset denotes: tumor region T5, tumor centre. The receptors stem from a man aged 35 to 55 with primary liver carcinoma and hepatitis B virus infection.

The V gene is TRBV11-2, the J gene TRBJ2-7, with D possibly matching TRBD2 (6 bases). The CDR3 loop spans 16 amino acids. The V gene's germline CDR1 is SGHAT and CDR2 FQNNGV. The CDR3 protein is CASSHGTGGLAYEQYV. For the CDR3, the DNA is TGTGCCAGCAGCCACGGGACTGGCGGGCTAGCCTATGAGCAGTACGTC.

With regard to this clonotype: This CDR3 is missing its conserved last phenylalanine or tryptophan, likely due to a read error. The rearrangement links TRBV11-2 to TRBJ2-1, with 7 bases aligning to TRBD2. There are 15 residues in the CDR3. In germline, CDR1 is SGHAT, CDR2 FQNNGV. Unmatched junction bases numbered 10, after V lost 6 bases and J lost 5 bases. CDR3 region: CASSFSGPFDNEQFL. The CDR3 region has the DNA TGTGCCAGCAGTTTTAGCGGGCCATTCGACAATGAGCAGTTCCTC.

In its sample, this clonotype was seen once. The CDR3 end shows no conserved phenylalanine or tryptophan, and so a read error is likely. Because the CDR3's place on the DNA is in doubt, the DNA is left out and the CDR3 is given as listed by TCRdb. The chain joins TRBV5-1 to TRBJ2-2; the D call TRBD1 from the table was never checked on the DNA. The CDR3 spans 16 residues, counting both ends. Germline CDR1 SGHRS, CDR2 YFSETQ. This CDR3 is CASSLHHRTNIGEPFL.

This sequence joins TRBV12-3 or TRBV12-4 and TRBJ2-1; D might be TRBD2 (6 bases). This CDR3 has 15 residues. V was pared by 6 bases and J by 4 bases, with 16 bases between. This CDR3 is CASSLEGTLYNEQFF. The CDR3 DNA reads TGTGCCAGCAGCTTGGAGGGGACTCTATACAATGAGCAGTTCTTC.

In the case of this clonotype: One end of the junction is discordant with germline, which a read error may explain. The CDR3 DNA reads TGTGCCAGCAGTTTCGGACGAGCGAAGTCCTACGGGCAGTACTTC. Translation: CASSFGRAKSYGQYF. V is TRBV28 and J is TRBJ2-7; D call uncertain. The CDR3 is 15 residues long. The germline CDR1 and CDR2 sequences are MDHEN and SYDVKM.

By its share, this clonotype is medium-sized (0.01 to 0.1%). V usage is TRBV5-1 and J usage is TRBJ1-1, with D possibly matching TRBD1 (5 bases). Germline lookup yields CDR1 SGHRS and CDR2 YFSETQ. The CDR3 has 14 residues. Trimming removed 0 bases from V and 8 bases from J, with 14 bases in between. CDR3 DNA: TGCGCCAGCAGCTTGGCCGGGGGACTCTCGGAAGCTTTCTTT. Its protein product is CASSLAGGLSEAFF. The full variable domain, completed using reference TRBV5-1 and TRBJ1-1, is KAGVTQTPRYLIKTRGQQVTLSCSPISGHRSVSWYQQTPGQGLQFLFEYFSETQRNKGNFPGRFSGRQFSNSRSEMNVSTLELGDSALYLCASSLAGGLSEAFFGQGTRLTVV.

The table lists this clonotype with a count of one. The chain joins TRBV29-1 to TRBJ2-2, with 7 bases fitting TRBD2. With V trimmed by 3 bases and J by 15 bases, 10 bases remained unmatched. From germline, CDR1 is SQVTM and CDR2 ANQGSEA. The CDR3 is 12 residues long. The CDR3 region is CSVEGGTGVLFF. For the CDR3, the DNA is TGCAGCGTTGAGGGGGGGACCGGGGTGTTGTTTTTT.

The table lists this clonotype with a few counts. The chain uses TRBV7-9 and TRBJ2-7; TRBD1 agrees at 9 bases. Looked up from germline, CDR1 is SEHNR and CDR2 is FQNEAQ (reference sequence). The CDR3 is made up of 16 amino acids. Trimming at V came to 9 bases and at J to 4 bases, leaving 16 bases not matched to a gene. CDR3: CASTKVPGQGWYEQYF. The CDR3 bases are TGTGCCAGTACCAAGGTTCCGGGACAGGGATGGTACGAGCAGTACTTC.

The chain combines TRBV11-2 with TRBJ2-1, with 12 bases aligning to TRBD2. V lost 3 bases to trimming and J lost 8 bases; unmatched junction nucleotides: 17. The CDR3 has 19 residues. The germline V gene encodes CDR1 SGHAT and CDR2 FQNNGV. The CDR3: CASSFQLVLGTSGCHEQFF. The CDR3 bases are TGTGCCAGCAGCTTCCAATTGGTGCTTGGGACTAGCGGGTGTCATGAGCAGTTCTTC.

A word on this clonotype: The junction shows a germline mismatch at one end, possibly a read error. The chain links TRBV10-2 to TRBJ2-3; 9 bases agree with TRBD2. The length of the CDR3 is 17 residues. Germline V gene lookup returns CDR1 WSHSY and CDR2 SAAADI. CDR3 DNA sequence: TGTGTCAGCTGCGAGTTACAGGGACTAGCTAGCACAGATACGCAGTATTTT. It is translated as CVSCELQGLASTDTQYF.

As for this clonotype: Here the CDR3 omits its conserved ending phenylalanine or tryptophan, so a read error is the likely source. The chain uses TRBV5-1 and TRBJ2-5, with 8 bases that match TRBD1. Looked up from germline, CDR1 is SGHRS and CDR2 is YFSETQ. There are 15 residues in the CDR3. The CDR3 spells CASSLPGGEGETQYL. CDR3 in DNA: TGTGCCAGCAGCCTTCCAGGGGGCGAAGGAGAGACCCAGTACCTC.

The chain joins TRBV7-6 to TRBJ2-1; D may be TRBD2 (6 bases). V was trimmed by 9 bases and J by 5 bases, leaving 20 bases between them. Germline lookup yields CDR1 SGHVS and CDR2 FNYEAQ. The CDR3 runs 15 residues. In nucleotides, the CDR3 is TGTGCCAGGAGCCTTAGTGGGACTGGCGACAATGAGCAGTTCTTC. This sequence encodes CARSLSGTGDNEQFF.

About this clonotype: With a much larger clone just one base away, this may be a read error. The rearrangement links TRBV2 to TRBJ1-5; D possibly corresponds to TRBD1 (5 bases). The germline V gene has CDR1 SNHLY and CDR2 FYNNEI. The CDR3 totals 14 residues. This CDR3 is CACSAVGGNQPQHF. The CDR3 nucleotides read TGTGCCTGCAGCGCGGTAGGGGGCAATCAGCCCCAGCATTTT.

This clonotype has at least ten counts. The rearrangement uses TRBV28 and TRBJ2-1; TRBD2 matches at 12 bases. This CDR3 is 15 amino acids long. Germline V gene lookup returns CDR1 MDHEN and CDR2 SYDVKM. Germline trimming cut 7 bases from V and 8 bases from J; bases unmatched to any gene: 9. The CDR3 sequence is CASTSSGRGGHEQFF. In nucleotides, the CDR3 is TGTGCCAGCACCTCTAGCGGGAGGGGGGGCCATGAGCAGTTCTTC.

This clonotype has a handful of counts. The chain joins TRBV6-1 to TRBJ1-2; D is ambiguous. V gave up 9 bases and J gave up 9 bases, with 17 bases separating them. The CDR3 consists of 12 residues. Germline CDR1 MNHNS, CDR2 SASEGT. The CDR3 coding sequence is TGTGCCAGTAGTACCCCCCTATATAGCTACACCTTC. Encoded protein: CASSTPLYSYTF.

Note on this clonotype: Compared with germline, one end of the junction differs, possibly owing to a read error. This sequence joins TRBV6-6 and TRBJ2-7; D is uncertain. This CDR3 spans 17 amino acids. Germline V gene data show CDR1 as MNHNY and CDR2 as SVGAGI (reference sequence). In nucleotides, the CDR3 is TGTGCCAGCAGCCGAGGCAGAAACGGACGGAATTTCTACGAACAGTACTTC. As protein: CASSRGRNGRNFYEQYF.

The genes are TRBV10-3 and TRBJ2-3; no clear D. Per the germline V gene, CDR1 is ENHRY and CDR2 is SYGVKD. The CDR3 has 11 residues. V was trimmed by 8 bases and J by 14 bases, leaving 17 bases between them. This CDR3 is CAIQVTDMLYF. In nucleotides, the CDR3 is TGTGCCATCCAAGTCACAGATATGCTGTATTTT.

Details on this clonotype: One end of the junction does not line up with germline, which may come from a read error. This sequence joins TRBV2 and TRBJ2-5, with D tentatively TRBD1 or TRBD2 (7 bases each). The V gene's germline CDR1 is SNHLY and CDR2 FYNNEI. The CDR3 spans 12 residues. CDR3 nucleotide sequence: TGTACCAGCGCGACAGGGAGGGAGACTCAGTACTTC. This translates into CTSATGRETQYF.

Regarding this clonotype: One junction end disagrees with the germline gene, perhaps due to a read error. The V and J genes are TRBV14 and TRBJ2-1, with 8 bases that match TRBD2. This CDR3 is built from 16 residues. CDR1 SGHDN and CDR2 FVKESK come from the germline V gene. The CDR3 DNA reads TGTGCCAGCAGAGCTGTAGCGGGATGGGTAAACAATAAGCAGTTCTTC. It yields the protein CASRAVAGWVNNKQFF.

As regards this clonotype: Given the absence of the conserved phenylalanine or tryptophan at the CDR3 end, a read error is likely. The V call is TRBV12-3 or TRBV12-4, the J call TRBJ1-2; the D gene is possibly TRBD1 (6 bases). The CDR3 is made up of 14 amino acids. In DNA form, the CDR3 reads TGTGCCAGCACGCACCGGGGGGCGAACTATGGGTACACCTCC. This encodes CASTHRGANYGYTS.

The chain carries TRBV5-1 and TRBJ2-3; D gene unclear. Looked up from germline, CDR1 is SGHRS and CDR2 is YFSETQ. The V end lost 5 bases, the J end lost 1 base, and 20 bases lay between the germline ends. The CDR3 spans 17 residues. CDR3 nucleotides: TGCGCCAGCAGTTTGCCAGTGAGAATCGACGGCACAGATACGCAGTATTTT. This gives the protein CASSLPVRIDGTDTQYF.

A word on this clonotype: A read error may account for a junction end that differs from germline. The chain recombines TRBV6-1 with TRBJ2-3; TRBD1 might be the D (5 bases). There are 12 residues in the CDR3. The germline V gene encodes CDR1 MNHNS and CDR2 SASEGT. Here the CDR3 DNA reads TGTACCAGTAAGCCCAGCACAGGTACGCAGTATTTT. It codes for CTSKPSTGTQYF.

The V call is TRBV6-1, the J call TRBJ2-3; no definite D call. The CDR3 covers 12 residues. Trimming left V 7 bases short and J 10 bases short, with 15 bases between. Looked up from germline, CDR1 is MNHNS and CDR2 is SASEGT. The CDR3 protein is CASKPITDAQYF. In DNA form, the CDR3 reads TGTGCCAGCAAGCCCATCACAGACGCGCAGTATTTT.

This clonotype was seen more than once but under ten times. No conserved phenylalanine or tryptophan is present at the end of the CDR3, so a read error is the likely explanation. This sequence joins TRBV4-3 and TRBJ1-2; D not certain. The V gene's germline CDR1 is LGHNA and CDR2 YSLEER. Between the trimmed V and J ends, which lost 1 base and 8 bases, there was a span of 11 bases. The CDR3 is 13 amino acids. CDR3 amino acids: CASSQGTRPGYTL. Written as DNA, the CDR3 is TGCGCCAGCAGCCAAGGGACGCGCCCGGGCTACACCTTA.

Concerning this clonotype: The conserved closing phenylalanine or tryptophan is absent in this CDR3, likely reflecting a read error. The rearrangement joins TRBV11-1 to TRBJ2-7, with D hard to call. This CDR3 spans 13 amino acids. The germline CDR1 and CDR2 sequences are SGHAT and FQDESV (reference sequence). The V gene lost 6 bases and the J gene lost 6 bases, with 15 bases spanning the gap. The CDR3 is CASRGKRYCEQYI. The CDR3 coding sequence is TGTGCCAGCAGGGGGAAGCGATACTGCGAGCAGTACATC.